A selection of T cell receptor beta chains follows, all from one sample in a study of regulatory T cells in long-lasting Graves disease. TCRdb ran MiXCR on the multiplex PCR reads and lists one entry per CDR3 protein. The sample carries roughly 450,000 distinct CDR3 sequences, roughly 20% recorded once. The specimen was peripheral blood mononuclear cells (PBMCs), collected when the disease was refractory, from a patient treated with antithyroid drugs. All receptors derive from a female donor with Graves disease. Both conserved end residues are part of each CDR3. The D gene is left open where the match is weak. Size is omitted from some rows. Given values are once, few, many or a class for expanded clones.

j_call: TRBJ2-6
v_call: TRBV19
d_call: NA
clone_size: few
cdr3_aa: CASSKTTGANVLTF
cdr3_nt: TGTGCCAGTAGTAAGACTACTGGGGCCAACGTCCTGACTTTC

j_call: TRBJ1-1
v_call: TRBV5-6
d_call: TRBD1
clone_size: NA
cdr3_aa: CASRTPHRGGTEAFF
cdr3_nt: TGTGCCAGCAGAACCCCTCACAGGGGGGGCACTGAAGCTTTCTTT

j_call: TRBJ1-5
v_call: TRBV28
d_call: NA
clone_size: NA
cdr3_aa: CASGGMGSGSGGWAVSQPQHF
cdr3_nt: TGTGCCAGCGGGGGGATGGGTTCGGGGTCAGGCGGGTGGGCAGTCAGCCAGCCCCAGCATTTT

j_call: TRBJ2-7
v_call: TRBV6-1
d_call: TRBD1
clone_size: many
cdr3_aa: CASSQPGQPFEQYF
cdr3_nt: TGTGCCAGCAGTCAACCGGGACAGCCTTTCGAGCAGTACTTC

j_call: TRBJ1-4
v_call: TRBV6-5
d_call: NA
clone_size: many
cdr3_aa: CASSYSTAEKLFF
cdr3_nt: TGTGCCAGCAGTTACTCGACGGCTGAAAAACTGTTTTTT

j_call: TRBJ2-7
v_call: TRBV5-1
d_call: NA
clone_size: few
cdr3_aa: CASSAKRAGYEQYF
cdr3_nt: TGCGCCAGCAGCGCCAAAAGGGCAGGCTACGAGCAGTACTTC

j_call: TRBJ1-5
v_call: TRBV6-1
d_call: NA
clone_size: many
cdr3_aa: CASSDGGYSFVQPQHF
cdr3_nt: TGTGCCAGCAGTGACGGTGGATACAGTTTCGTTCAGCCCCAGCATTTT

j_call: TRBJ1-6
v_call: TRBV20-1
d_call: TRBD1
clone_size: many
cdr3_aa: CSARRQGGNYSPLHF
cdr3_nt: TGCAGTGCTAGAAGACAGGGTGGCAATTATTCACCCCTCCACTTT

j_call: TRBJ1-5
v_call: TRBV19
d_call: NA
clone_size: NA
cdr3_aa: CASSIGEVKPRHF
cdr3_nt: TGTGCCAGTAGTATAGGAGAAGTAAAGCCCCGGCATTTT

j_call: TRBJ2-7
v_call: TRBV7-2
d_call: TRBD2
clone_size: many
cdr3_aa: CASSLGGGSGYEQYF
cdr3_nt: TGTGCCAGCAGCTTAGGGGGGGGTAGCGGTTACGAGCAGTACTTC

j_call: TRBJ2-2
v_call: TRBV7-9
d_call: NA
clone_size: few
cdr3_aa: CASSLRLSRDAGELFF
cdr3_nt: TGTGCCAGCAGCTTACGGCTGAGCAGGGACGCCGGGGAGCTGTTTTTT

j_call: TRBJ1-4
v_call: TRBV15
d_call: NA
clone_size: few
cdr3_aa: CATSREMTAYNEKLFF
cdr3_nt: TGTGCCACCAGCAGAGAAATGACAGCTTATAATGAAAAACTGTTTTTT

j_call: TRBJ1-2
v_call: TRBV29-1
d_call: NA
clone_size: many
cdr3_aa: CSVATAGPDYTF
cdr3_nt: TGCAGCGTTGCTACGGCGGGCCCTGACTACACCTTC

j_call: TRBJ2-2
v_call: TRBV18
d_call: TRBD2
clone_size: NA
cdr3_aa: CASSPLLAGDSTGELFF
cdr3_nt: TGTGCCAGCTCACCACTCCTAGCGGGAGATTCTACCGGGGAGCTGTTTTTT

j_call: TRBJ2-7
v_call: TRBV10-2
d_call: TRBD2
clone_size: NA
cdr3_aa: CASSSTSGSDEQYF
cdr3_nt: TGCGCCAGCAGTAGTACTAGCGGGAGCGACGAGCAGTACTTC

j_call: TRBJ2-2
v_call: TRBV28
d_call: TRBD1
clone_size: many
cdr3_aa: CASSTPGQGAGELFF
cdr3_nt: TGTGCCAGCAGTACACCGGGACAGGGGGCCGGGGAGCTGTTTTTT

j_call: TRBJ2-1
v_call: TRBV6-1
d_call: TRBD2
clone_size: few
cdr3_aa: CASSEVLAGGRDEQFF
cdr3_nt: TGTGCCAGCAGTGAAGTCCTAGCGGGAGGTAGGGATGAGCAGTTCTTC

j_call: TRBJ1-5
v_call: TRBV25-1
d_call: NA
clone_size: many
cdr3_aa: CASSDPGRDSNQPQHF
cdr3_nt: TGTGCCAGCAGTGACCCTGGGAGGGACAGCAATCAGCCCCAGCATTTT

j_call: TRBJ1-4
v_call: TRBV28
d_call: NA
clone_size: NA
cdr3_aa: CATKTAPNEKLFF
cdr3_nt: TGTGCCACAAAGACAGCCCCTAATGAAAAACTGTTTTTT

j_call: TRBJ1-1
v_call: TRBV19
d_call: TRBD1
clone_size: few
cdr3_aa: CASSTEIDRGYLMNTEAFF
cdr3_nt: TGTGCCAGTAGTACCGAGATAGACAGGGGTTACCTCATGAACACTGAAGCTTTCTTT

j_call: TRBJ2-7
v_call: TRBV20-1
d_call: NA
clone_size: NA
cdr3_aa: CSARDLTGASSYEQYF
cdr3_nt: TGCAGTGCTAGAGACCTCACGGGGGCGAGCTCCTACGAGCAGTACTTC

j_call: TRBJ1-5
v_call: TRBV27
d_call: NA
clone_size: many
cdr3_aa: CASSLGQSSSPQHF
cdr3_nt: TGTGCCAGCAGTTTGGGACAATCTAGCTCGCCCCAGCATTTT

j_call: TRBJ2-7
v_call: TRBV29-1
d_call: NA
clone_size: many
cdr3_aa: CSSLTPRGEQYF
cdr3_nt: TGCAGCAGCCTGACCCCCCGGGGGGAGCAGTACTTC

j_call: TRBJ2-4
v_call: TRBV7-8
d_call: NA
clone_size: many
cdr3_aa: CASSLGTIGNIQYF
cdr3_nt: TGTGCCAGCAGCTTGGGGACAATCGGGAACATTCAGTACTTC

j_call: TRBJ2-1
v_call: TRBV2
d_call: TRBD2
clone_size: few
cdr3_aa: CASSHEAGGDFF
cdr3_nt: TGTGCCAGCAGCCACGAAGCGGGAGGGGACTTCTTC

j_call: TRBJ1-2
v_call: TRBV19
d_call: NA
clone_size: many
cdr3_aa: CASRDKDGYTF
cdr3_nt: TGTGCCAGCAGGGACAAGGATGGCTACACCTTC

j_call: TRBJ1-1
v_call: TRBV28
d_call: NA
clone_size: NA
cdr3_aa: CASSLWGPTNTEAFF
cdr3_nt: TGTGCCAGCAGTTTATGGGGACCCACGAACACTGAAGCTTTCTTT

j_call: TRBJ1-1
v_call: TRBV12-3/TRBV12-4
d_call: TRBD1
clone_size: many
cdr3_aa: CASSSSGQGYPEAFF
cdr3_nt: TGTGCCAGCAGTTCCTCGGGACAGGGGTATCCTGAAGCTTTCTTT

j_call: TRBJ2-2
v_call: TRBV13
d_call: TRBD2
clone_size: few
cdr3_aa: CASSQGLAGGPIGELFF
cdr3_nt: TGTGCCAGCAGTCAAGGACTAGCGGGAGGGCCGATCGGGGAGCTGTTTTTT

j_call: TRBJ2-7
v_call: TRBV6-1
d_call: TRBD2
clone_size: many
cdr3_aa: CASSESRLAGPYNEQYF
cdr3_nt: TGTGCCAGCAGTGAATCGAGACTAGCGGGACCTTATAACGAGCAGTACTTC

j_call: TRBJ2-5
v_call: TRBV20-1
d_call: NA
clone_size: many
cdr3_aa: CSARKPGPSRETQYF
cdr3_nt: TGCAGTGCTAGGAAGCCGGGTCCAAGCCGGGAGACCCAGTACTTC

j_call: TRBJ2-2
v_call: TRBV27
d_call: TRBD2
clone_size: many
cdr3_aa: CASSLIAGGTGELFF
cdr3_nt: TGTGCCAGCAGCTTAATTGCGGGAGGAACCGGGGAGCTGTTTTTT

j_call: TRBJ2-2
v_call: TRBV27
d_call: TRBD2
clone_size: few
cdr3_aa: CASTREGRVGELFF
cdr3_nt: TGTGCCAGCACCAGGGAGGGCCGCGTCGGGGAGCTGTTTTTT

j_call: TRBJ2-7
v_call: TRBV25-1
d_call: NA
clone_size: many
cdr3_aa: CASSEYGSYEQYF
cdr3_nt: TGTGCCAGCAGTGAATACGGATCCTACGAGCAGTACTTC

j_call: TRBJ2-5
v_call: TRBV5-4
d_call: NA
clone_size: NA
cdr3_aa: CASRPSRQEQGTQYF
cdr3_nt: TGTGCCAGCAGGCCCTCGAGACAGGAGCAAGGGACCCAGTACTTC

j_call: TRBJ1-2
v_call: TRBV15
d_call: TRBD1
clone_size: many
cdr3_aa: CATSPRQGAMYGYTF
cdr3_nt: TGTGCCACCAGCCCACGACAGGGGGCGATGTATGGCTACACCTTC

j_call: TRBJ2-1
v_call: TRBV6-1
d_call: NA
clone_size: NA
cdr3_aa: CASSLDGRPYNEQFF
cdr3_nt: TGTGCCAGCAGTCTGGACGGACGACCTTACAATGAGCAGTTCTTC

j_call: TRBJ1-2
v_call: TRBV30
d_call: NA
clone_size: few
cdr3_aa: CAWTGAGDFYGYTF
cdr3_nt: TGTGCCTGGACAGGTGCAGGGGACTTCTATGGCTACACCTTC

j_call: TRBJ2-7
v_call: TRBV11-1
d_call: TRBD2
clone_size: many
cdr3_aa: CASSFRDYPAYEQYF
cdr3_nt: TGTGCCAGCAGCTTCCGGGACTACCCAGCCTACGAGCAGTACTTC

j_call: TRBJ2-7
v_call: TRBV11-2
d_call: TRBD1
clone_size: many
cdr3_aa: CASSSTGQGASRVFYEQYF
cdr3_nt: TGTGCCAGCAGCTCAACGGGACAGGGGGCTAGCCGCGTCTTCTACGAGCAGTACTTC

j_call: TRBJ1-3
v_call: TRBV28
d_call: NA
clone_size: many
cdr3_aa: CASSLIASRNTIYF
cdr3_nt: TGTGCCAGCAGTCTGATTGCCAGCCGAAACACCATATATTTT

j_call: TRBJ1-1
v_call: TRBV29-1
d_call: NA
clone_size: NA
cdr3_aa: CSIDRGRANTEAFF
cdr3_nt: TGCAGCATCGACCGGGGACGGGCTAACACTGAAGCTTTCTTT

j_call: TRBJ2-3
v_call: TRBV4-2
d_call: TRBD2
clone_size: NA
cdr3_aa: CASSQLAGMSDTQYF
cdr3_nt: TGTGCCAGCAGCCAGCTAGCGGGAATGTCAGATACGCAGTATTTT

j_call: TRBJ2-6
v_call: TRBV11-2
d_call: NA
clone_size: many
cdr3_aa: CASSLGRSGANVLTF
cdr3_nt: TGTGCCAGCAGTCTAGGGCGCTCTGGGGCCAACGTCCTGACTTTC